The present TCR beta chain was sequenced within a study of blood T cell repertoires in COVID-19. V lost 2 bases and J lost 0, with 10 bases in between. The CDR3 is made up of 15 amino acids. Germline CDR1 SGHVS, CDR2 FQNEAQ. Sequencing used immunoSEQ multiplex PCR; TCRdb keeps in-frame clones, though not all of them. The sample consists of 210,000 or so clones, more than 70% of them appearing once. The J gene is TRBJ1-1, the V gene TRBV7-8; no definite D call. The clonotype comes from a woman between 40 and 50 years old with acute COVID-19. Sequenced input: PBMCs or T cells enriched from blood (not recorded which). CDR3 loop: CASSLILGVNTEAFF. In nucleotides, the CDR3 is TGTGCCAGCAGCTTAATTTTGGGAGTGAACACTGAAGCTTTCTTT.